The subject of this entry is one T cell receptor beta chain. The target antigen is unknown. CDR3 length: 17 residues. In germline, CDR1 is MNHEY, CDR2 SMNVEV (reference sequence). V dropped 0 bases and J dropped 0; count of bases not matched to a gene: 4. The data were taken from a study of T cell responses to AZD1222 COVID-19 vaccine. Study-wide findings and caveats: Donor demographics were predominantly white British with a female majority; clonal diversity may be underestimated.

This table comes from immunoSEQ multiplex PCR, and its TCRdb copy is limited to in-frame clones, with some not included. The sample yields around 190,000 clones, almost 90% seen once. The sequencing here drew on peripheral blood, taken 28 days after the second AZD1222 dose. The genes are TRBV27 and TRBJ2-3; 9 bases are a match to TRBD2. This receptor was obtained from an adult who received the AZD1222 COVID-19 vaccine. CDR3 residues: CASSLSLAGPSTDTQYF. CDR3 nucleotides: TGTGCCAGCAGTTTATCCCTAGCGGGGCCTAGCACAGATACGCAGTATTTT.